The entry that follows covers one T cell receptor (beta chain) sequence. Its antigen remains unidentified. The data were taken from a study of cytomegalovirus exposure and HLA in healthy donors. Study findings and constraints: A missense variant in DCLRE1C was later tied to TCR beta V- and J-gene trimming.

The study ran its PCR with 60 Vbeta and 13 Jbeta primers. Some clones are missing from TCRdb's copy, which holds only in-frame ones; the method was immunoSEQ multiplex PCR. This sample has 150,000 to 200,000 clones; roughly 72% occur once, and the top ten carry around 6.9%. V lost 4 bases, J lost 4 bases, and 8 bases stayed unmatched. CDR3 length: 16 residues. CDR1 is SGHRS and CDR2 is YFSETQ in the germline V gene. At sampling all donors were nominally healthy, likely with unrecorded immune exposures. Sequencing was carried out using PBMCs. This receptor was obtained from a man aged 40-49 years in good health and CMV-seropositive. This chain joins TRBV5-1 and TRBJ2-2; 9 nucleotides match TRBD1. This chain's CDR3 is CASSTAGTGTTGELFF. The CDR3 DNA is TGCGCCAGCAGCACCGCCGGGACAGGGACCACCGGGGAGCTGTTTTTT.